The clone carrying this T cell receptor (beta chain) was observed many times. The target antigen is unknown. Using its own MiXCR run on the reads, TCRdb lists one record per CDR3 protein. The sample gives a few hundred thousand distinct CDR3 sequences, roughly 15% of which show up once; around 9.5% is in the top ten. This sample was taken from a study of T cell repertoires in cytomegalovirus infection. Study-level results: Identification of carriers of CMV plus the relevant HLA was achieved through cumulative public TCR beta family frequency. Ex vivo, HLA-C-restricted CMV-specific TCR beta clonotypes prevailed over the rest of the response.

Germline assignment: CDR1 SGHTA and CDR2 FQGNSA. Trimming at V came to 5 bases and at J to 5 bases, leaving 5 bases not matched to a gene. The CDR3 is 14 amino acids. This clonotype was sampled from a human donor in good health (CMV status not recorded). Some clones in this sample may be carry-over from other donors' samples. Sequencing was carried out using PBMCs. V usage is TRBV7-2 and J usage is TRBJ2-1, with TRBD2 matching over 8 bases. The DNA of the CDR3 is TGTGCCAGCAGCCTCACTAGCGGAAACAATGAGCAGTTCTTC. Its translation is CASSLTSGNNEQFF.